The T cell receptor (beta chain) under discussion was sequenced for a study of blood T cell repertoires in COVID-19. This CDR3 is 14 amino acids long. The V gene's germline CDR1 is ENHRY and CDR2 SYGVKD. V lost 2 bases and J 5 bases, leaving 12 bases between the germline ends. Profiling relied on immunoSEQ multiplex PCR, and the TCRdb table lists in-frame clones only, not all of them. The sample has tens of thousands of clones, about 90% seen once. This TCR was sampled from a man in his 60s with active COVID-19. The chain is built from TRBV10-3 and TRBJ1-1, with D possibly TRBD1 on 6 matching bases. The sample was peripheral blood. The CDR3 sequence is CAISEIGGETEAFF. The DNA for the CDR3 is TGTGCCATCAGTGAGATAGGGGGGGAGACTGAAGCTTTCTTT.